This T cell receptor beta chain emerged from a study of T cells after yellow fever vaccination. General study results and limits: A weaker but faster secondary response was observed, peaking on day 5 versus 15. Post-booster repertoires contained most primary-vaccination clones again (96% CD4, about 88% CD8).

Generation of TCR cDNA used 5'RACE template switching (which added a universal primer site and UMIs). TCRdb used MiXCR to reprocess the 5' RACE reads, holding one entry per CDR3 protein. This table holds a few hundred thousand distinct CDR3 sequences, approximately 6% found once. As concerns this clonotype: Its antigen is as yet unknown.

The TCR was taken from a man aged 30 to 45 who received the YFV17D yellow fever vaccine. Sequencing was performed on PBMCs, taken 5 days after the yellow fever booster vaccination.

CDR3 residues: CASSLSVLVAGADTQYF. The CDR3, as DNA: TGTGCCAGCAGTTTATCGGTGTTGGTAGCGGGAGCAGATACGCAGTATTTT. The chain links TRBV28 to TRBJ2-3, with 9 bases aligning to TRBD2. The CDR3 runs to 17 residues. With V trimmed by 1 base and J by 4 bases, 9 bases remained unmatched. The germline gives CDR1 MDHEN, CDR2 SYDVKM.